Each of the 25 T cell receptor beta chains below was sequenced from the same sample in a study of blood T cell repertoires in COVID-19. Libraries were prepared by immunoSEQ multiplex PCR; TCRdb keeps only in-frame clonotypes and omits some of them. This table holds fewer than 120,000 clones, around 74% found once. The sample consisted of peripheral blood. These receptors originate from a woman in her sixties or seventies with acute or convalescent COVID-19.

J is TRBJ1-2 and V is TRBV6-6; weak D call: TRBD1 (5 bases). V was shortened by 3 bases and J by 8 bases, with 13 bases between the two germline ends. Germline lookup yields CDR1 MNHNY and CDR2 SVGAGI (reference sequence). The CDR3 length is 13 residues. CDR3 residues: CASSYEGARGYTF. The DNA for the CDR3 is TGTGCCAGCAGTTATGAAGGGGCGCGGGGCTACACCTTC.

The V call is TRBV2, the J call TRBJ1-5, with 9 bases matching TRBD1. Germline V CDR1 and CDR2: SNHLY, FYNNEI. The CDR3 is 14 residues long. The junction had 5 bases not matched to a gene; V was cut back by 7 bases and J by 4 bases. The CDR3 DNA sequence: TGTGCCAGCAAGGGGGACAGGGTGAATCAGCCCCAGCATTTT. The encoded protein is CASKGDRVNQPQHF.

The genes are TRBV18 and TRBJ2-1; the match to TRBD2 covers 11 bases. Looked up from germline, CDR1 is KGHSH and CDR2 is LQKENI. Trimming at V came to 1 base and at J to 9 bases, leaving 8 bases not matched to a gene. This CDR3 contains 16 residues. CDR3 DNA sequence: TGTGCCAGCTCACCACTAGCGGGGGGGCTCTTGGGTGAGCAGTTCTTC. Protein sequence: CASSPLAGGLLGEQFF.

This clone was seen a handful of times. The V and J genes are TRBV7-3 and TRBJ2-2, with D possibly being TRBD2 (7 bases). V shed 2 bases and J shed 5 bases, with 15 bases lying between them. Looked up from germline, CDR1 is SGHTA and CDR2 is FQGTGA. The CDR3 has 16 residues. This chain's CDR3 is CASSLSAGAPTGELFF. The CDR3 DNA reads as TGTGCCAGCAGCTTATCGGCGGGGGCTCCAACCGGGGAGCTGTTTTTT. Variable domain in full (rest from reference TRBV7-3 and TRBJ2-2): GAGVSQTPSNKVTEKGKYVELRCDPISGHTALYWYRQSLGQGPEFLIYFQGTGAADDSGLPNDRFFAVRPEGSVSTLKIQRTERGDSAVYLCASSLSAGAPTGELFFGEGSRLTVL.

CDR3: CASTPQGLNSGANVLTF. CDR3 DNA: TGCGCCAGCACACCCCAGGGCTTAAACTCTGGGGCCAACGTCCTGACTTTC. The gene calls are TRBV10-1 and TRBJ2-6; TRBD1 might be the D (5 bases). This CDR3 is built from 17 residues. The V end lost 7 bases, the J end lost 0 bases, and 16 bases lay between the germline ends. CDR1 is WNHNN, CDR2 SYGVQD, per germline (reference sequence).

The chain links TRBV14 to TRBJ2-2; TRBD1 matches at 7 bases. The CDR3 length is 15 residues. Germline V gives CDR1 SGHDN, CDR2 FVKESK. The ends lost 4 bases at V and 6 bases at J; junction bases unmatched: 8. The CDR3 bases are TGTGCCAGCAGCCTCCCGGGCAGGGGGTCCGGGGAGCTGTTTTTT. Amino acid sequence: CASSLPGRGSGELFF.

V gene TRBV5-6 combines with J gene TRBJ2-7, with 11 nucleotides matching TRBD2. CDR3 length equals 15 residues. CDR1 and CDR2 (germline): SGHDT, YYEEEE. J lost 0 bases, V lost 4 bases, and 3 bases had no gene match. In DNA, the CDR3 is TGTGCCAGCAGCCCAACTAGCGGGGGCTCCTACGAGCAGTACTTC. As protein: CASSPTSGGSYEQYF.

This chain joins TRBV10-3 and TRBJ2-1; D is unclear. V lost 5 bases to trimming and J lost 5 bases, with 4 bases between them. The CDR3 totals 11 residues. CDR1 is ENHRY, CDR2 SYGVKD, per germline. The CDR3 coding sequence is TGTGCCATCAGTAACAACAATGAGCAGTTCTTC. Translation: CAISNNNEQFF.

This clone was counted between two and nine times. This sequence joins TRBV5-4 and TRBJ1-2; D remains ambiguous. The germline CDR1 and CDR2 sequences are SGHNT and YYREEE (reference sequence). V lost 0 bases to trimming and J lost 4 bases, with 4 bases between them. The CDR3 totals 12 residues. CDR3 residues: CASSLVSYGYTF. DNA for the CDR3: TGTGCCAGCAGCTTGGTGAGCTATGGCTACACCTTC.

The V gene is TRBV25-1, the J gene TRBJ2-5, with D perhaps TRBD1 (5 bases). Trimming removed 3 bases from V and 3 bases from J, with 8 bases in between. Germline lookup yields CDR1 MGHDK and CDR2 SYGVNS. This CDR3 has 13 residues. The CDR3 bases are TGTGCCAGCAGTGAGGCAGGGAAAGAGACCCAGTACTTC. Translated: CASSEAGKETQYF.

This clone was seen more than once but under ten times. The CDR3 sequence: CATSRDLMGGASDTQYF. The CDR3 DNA reads as TGTGCCACCAGCAGAGATCTGATGGGGGGGGCGTCGGATACGCAGTATTTT. This chain joins TRBV15 and TRBJ2-3; D is possibly TRBD2 (7 bases). The CDR3 covers 17 residues. Looked up from germline, CDR1 is LNHNV and CDR2 is YYDKDF (reference sequence). Deletions cut 0 bases from V and 6 bases from J, with 19 bases between.

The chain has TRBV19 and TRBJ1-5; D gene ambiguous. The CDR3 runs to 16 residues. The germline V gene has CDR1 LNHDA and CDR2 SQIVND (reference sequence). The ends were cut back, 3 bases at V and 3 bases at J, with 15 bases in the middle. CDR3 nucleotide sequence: TGTGCCAGTAGTATTATCGGCAACAGCTACAATCAGCCCCAGCATTTT. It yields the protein CASSIIGNSYNQPQHF.

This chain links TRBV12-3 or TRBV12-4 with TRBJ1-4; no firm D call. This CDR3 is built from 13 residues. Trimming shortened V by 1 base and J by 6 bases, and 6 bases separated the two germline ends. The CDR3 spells CASSLGRHEKLFF. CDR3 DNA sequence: TGTGCCAGCAGTTTAGGGAGACATGAAAAACTGTTTTTT.

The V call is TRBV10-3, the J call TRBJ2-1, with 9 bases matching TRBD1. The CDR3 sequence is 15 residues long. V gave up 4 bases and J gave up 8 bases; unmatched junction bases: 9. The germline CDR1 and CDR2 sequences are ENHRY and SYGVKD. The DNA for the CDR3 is TGTGCCATCAGTGCCCCCGGGACAGGGTACTATGAGCAGTTCTTC. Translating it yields CAISAPGTGYYEQFF.

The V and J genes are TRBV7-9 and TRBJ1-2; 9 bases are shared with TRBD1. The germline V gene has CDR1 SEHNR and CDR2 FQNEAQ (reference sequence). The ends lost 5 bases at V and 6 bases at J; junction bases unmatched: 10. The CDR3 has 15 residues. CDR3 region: CASSRRDREANGYTF. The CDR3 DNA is TGTGCCAGCAGCCGCCGGGACAGGGAGGCCAATGGCTACACCTTC.

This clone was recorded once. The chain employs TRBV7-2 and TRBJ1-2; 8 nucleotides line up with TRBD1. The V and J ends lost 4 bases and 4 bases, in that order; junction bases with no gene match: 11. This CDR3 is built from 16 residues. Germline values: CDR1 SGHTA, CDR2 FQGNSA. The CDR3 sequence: CASSSSIETGVYGYTF. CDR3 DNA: TGTGCCAGCAGCTCTAGCATCGAGACAGGGGTCTATGGCTACACCTTC.

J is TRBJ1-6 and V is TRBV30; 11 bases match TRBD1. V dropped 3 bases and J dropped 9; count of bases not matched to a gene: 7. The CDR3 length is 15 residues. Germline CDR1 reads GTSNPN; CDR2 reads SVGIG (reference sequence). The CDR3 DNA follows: TGTGCCTGGAGCCTGACCGGGACAGGGGGTTCACCCCTCCACTTT. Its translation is CAWSLTGTGGSPLHF.

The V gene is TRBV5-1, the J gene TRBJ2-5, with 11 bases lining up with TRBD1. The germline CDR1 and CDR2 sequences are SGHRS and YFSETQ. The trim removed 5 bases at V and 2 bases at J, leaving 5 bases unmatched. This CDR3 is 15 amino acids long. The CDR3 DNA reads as TGCGCCAGCAGTAAGGACAGGGGGCTACAAGAGACCCAGTACTTC. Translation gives CASSKDRGLQETQYF.

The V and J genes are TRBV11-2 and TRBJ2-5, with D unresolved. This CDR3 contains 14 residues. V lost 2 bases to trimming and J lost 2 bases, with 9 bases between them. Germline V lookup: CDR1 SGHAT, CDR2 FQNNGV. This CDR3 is CASSLPPIQETQYF. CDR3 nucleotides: TGTGCCAGCAGCTTACCTCCTATACAAGAGACCCAGTACTTC.

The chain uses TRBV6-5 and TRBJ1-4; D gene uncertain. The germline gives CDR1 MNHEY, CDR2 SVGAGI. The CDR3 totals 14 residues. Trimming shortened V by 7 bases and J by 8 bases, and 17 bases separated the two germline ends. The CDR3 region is CASKIGGSGEKLFF. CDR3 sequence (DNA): TGTGCCAGCAAGATAGGAGGGTCGGGCGAAAAACTGTTTTTT.

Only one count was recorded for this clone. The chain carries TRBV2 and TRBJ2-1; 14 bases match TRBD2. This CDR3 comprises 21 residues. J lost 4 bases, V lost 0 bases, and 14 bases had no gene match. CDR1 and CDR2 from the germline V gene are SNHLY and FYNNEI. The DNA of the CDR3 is TGTGCCAGCAGTGAAGCGACTAGCGGGGGGGAAAGCCGCTTCAATTACAATGAGCAGTTCTTC. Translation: CASSEATSGGESRFNYNEQFF.

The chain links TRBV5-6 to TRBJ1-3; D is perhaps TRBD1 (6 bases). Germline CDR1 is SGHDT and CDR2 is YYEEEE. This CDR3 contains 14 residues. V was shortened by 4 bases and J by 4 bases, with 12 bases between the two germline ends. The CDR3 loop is CASSPGQPGNTIYF. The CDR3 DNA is TGTGCCAGCAGCCCCGGACAGCCAGGAAACACCATATATTTT.

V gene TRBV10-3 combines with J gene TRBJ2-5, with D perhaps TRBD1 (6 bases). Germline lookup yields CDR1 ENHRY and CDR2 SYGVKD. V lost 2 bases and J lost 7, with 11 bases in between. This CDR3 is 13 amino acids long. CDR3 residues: CAISETTGGTQYF. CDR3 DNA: TGTGCCATCAGTGAGACGACAGGCGGGACCCAGTACTTC.

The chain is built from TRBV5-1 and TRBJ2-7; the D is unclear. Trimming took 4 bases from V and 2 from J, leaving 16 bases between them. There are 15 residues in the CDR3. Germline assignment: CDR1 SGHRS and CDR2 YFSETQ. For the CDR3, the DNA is TGCGCCAGCAGCCCCGGAGCCTTCAAGGCCTACGAGCAGTACTTC. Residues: CASSPGAFKAYEQYF. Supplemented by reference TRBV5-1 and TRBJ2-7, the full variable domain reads KAGVTQTPRYLIKTRGQQVTLSCSPISGHRSVSWYQQTPGQGLQFLFEYFSETQRNKGNFPGRFSGRQFSNSRSEMNVSTLELGDSALYLCASSPGAFKAYEQYFGPGTRLTVT.

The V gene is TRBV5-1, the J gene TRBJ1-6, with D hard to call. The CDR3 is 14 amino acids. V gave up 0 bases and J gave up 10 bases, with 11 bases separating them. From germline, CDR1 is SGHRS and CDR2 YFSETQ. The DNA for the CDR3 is TGCGCCAGCAGCTTGGGGCAGGACTCATCACCCCTCCACTTT. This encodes CASSLGQDSSPLHF. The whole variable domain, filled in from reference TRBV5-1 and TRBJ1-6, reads KAGVTQTPRYLIKTRGQQVTLSCSPISGHRSVSWYQQTPGQGLQFLFEYFSETQRNKGNFPGRFSGRQFSNSRSEMNVSTLELGDSALYLCASSLGQDSSPLHFGNGTRLTVT.